A selection of T cell receptor beta chains follows, all from one sample in a study of Ad26.COV2.S vaccination and SARS-CoV-2 variants. This table comes from immunoSEQ multiplex PCR, and its TCRdb copy is limited to in-frame clones, with some not included. The table lists about 400,000 clones, 70% to 90% of them singletons, with under 2% in the top ten. Sample: peripheral blood, taken in a trial of Ad26.COV2.S vaccine versus placebo. The receptors stem from a person between 18 and 65 years old who received the Ad26.COV2.S COVID-19 vaccine or a placebo. Both conserved end residues are part of each CDR3. D genes are given only for firm matches. Where a row states a size, it is once, few, many or the class of an expanded clone; other rows omit it.

j_call | v_call | d_call | clone_size | cdr3_aa | cdr3_nt
TRBJ2-2 | TRBV10-3 | - | - | CAISGDTGELFF | TGTGCCATCAGTGGGGACACCGGGGAGCTGTTTTTT
TRBJ2-3 | TRBV28 | - | - | CASTTGFKNTQYF | TGTGCCAGCACGACAGGTTTTAAGAATACGCAGTATTTT
TRBJ1-5 | TRBV3-1/TRBV3-2 | - | - | CASSRQGLSNQPQHF | TGTGCCAGCAGCCGCCAGGGGCTGAGCAATCAGCCCCAGCATTTT
TRBJ1-1 | TRBV27 | - | - | CASSFREYSTEAFF | TGTGCCAGCAGTTTCCGTGAATATAGCACTGAAGCTTTCTTT
TRBJ2-1 | TRBV6-5 | - | - | CASIPTDSYNEQFF | TGTGCCAGCATCCCCACAGACTCCTACAATGAGCAGTTCTTC
TRBJ2-3 | TRBV3-1/TRBV3-2 | - | - | CASSRGSTDTQYF | TGTGCCAGCAGCCGGGGGAGCACAGATACGCAGTATTTT
TRBJ1-2 | TRBV11-2 | - | - | CASSLGQGSGYTF | TGTGCCAGCAGCTTGGGCCAGGGGTCTGGCTACACCTTC
TRBJ2-1 | TRBV2 | - | - | CASSELAPYNEQFF | TGTGCCAGCAGTGAACTAGCCCCCTACAATGAGCAGTTCTTC
TRBJ2-7 | TRBV28 | - | - | CASSIRDFHKYEQYF | TGTGCCAGCAGTATTAGGGACTTTCACAAGTACGAGCAGTACTTC
TRBJ2-2 | TRBV9 | - | - | CASSVVVGSVTGELFF | TGTGCCAGCAGCGTAGTTGTCGGGAGTGTCACCGGGGAGCTGTTTTTT
TRBJ2-7 | TRBV5-1 | - | - | CASSLAVQSYEQYF | TGCGCCAGCAGCTTGGCGGTACAGTCCTACGAGCAGTACTTC
TRBJ2-5 | TRBV30 | - | - | CAWSQGYQETQYF | TGTGCCTGGAGTCAGGGCTATCAAGAGACCCAGTACTTC
TRBJ1-1 | TRBV7-9 | - | - | CASSWQTEAFF | TGTGCCAGCAGCTGGCAGACTGAAGCTTTCTTT
TRBJ2-1 | TRBV7-2 | - | - | CASSLTAYEQFF | TGTGCCAGCAGCTTAACAGCCTATGAGCAGTTCTTC
TRBJ1-2 | TRBV19 | TRBD1 | once | CASRPRTGSYTF | TGTGCCAGTAGACCCCGGACAGGGAGCTACACCTTC
TRBJ2-2 | TRBV11-2 | - | once | CASSLDPRRYTTGELFF | TGTGCCAGCAGCTTAGATCCCAGGCGCTACACAACCGGGGAGCTGTTTTTT
TRBJ2-7 | TRBV5-4 | TRBD2 | - | CASSYAGDLSSYEQYF | TGTGCCAGCAGCTACGCGGGGGATCTAAGCTCCTACGAGCAGTACTTC
TRBJ2-3 | TRBV7-2 | - | once | CASRLGVVSTDTQYF | TGTGCCAGCAGACTGGGGGTTGTTAGCACAGATACGCAGTATTTT
TRBJ2-1 | TRBV27 | - | - | CASSLSVRGWDEQFF | TGTGCCAGCAGTTTATCGGTAAGGGGGTGGGATGAGCAGTTCTTC
TRBJ2-3 | TRBV4-2 | TRBD2 | - | CASSQDSRLAGSDTQYF | TGTGCCAGCAGCCAAGATTCTAGACTAGCGGGATCAGATACGCAGTATTTT
TRBJ2-1 | TRBV25-1 | TRBD2 | - | CASSSASGSTYNEQFF | TGTGCCAGCAGTTCGGCTAGCGGGAGCACCTACAATGAGCAGTTCTTC
TRBJ2-2 | TRBV5-5 | TRBD1 | - | CASSLGTGWTGELFF | TGTGCCAGCAGCCTAGGGACAGGGTGGACCGGGGAGCTGTTTTTT
TRBJ2-7 | TRBV2 | TRBD2 | - | CASSASLAGHYEQYF | TGTGCCAGCAGCGCCTCACTAGCGGGCCACTACGAGCAGTACTTC
TRBJ2-7 | TRBV28 | - | - | CASSLAGREQYF | TGTGCCAGCAGTTTGGCGGGGAGGGAGCAGTACTTC